These T cell receptor beta chains were read from a single sample in a study of blood T cell repertoires in COVID-19. The protocol was immunoSEQ multiplex PCR, while the TCRdb copy is restricted to in-frame clones and leaves out a portion. The table records some 190,000 clones, roughly three quarters of them present only once. The sample consisted of PBMCs or T cells enriched from blood (not recorded which). These receptors were taken from a man aged 55 to 69 who had been exposed to COVID-19. Both conserved end residues are part of each CDR3. D genes are given only for firm matches.

J gene: TRBJ2-7; D gene: NA; V gene: TRBV10-1; CDR3 protein: CASSGPGVREQYF
J gene: TRBJ2-1; D gene: TRBD2; V gene: TRBV27; CDR3 protein: CASSSALLAGGYNEQFF
J gene: TRBJ1-1; D gene: NA; V gene: TRBV9; CDR3 protein: CASSVHAGRTEEAFF
J gene: TRBJ2-7; D gene: TRBD1; V gene: TRBV13; CDR3 protein: CASSLTGGAEQYF
J gene: TRBJ2-7; D gene: NA; V gene: TRBV20-1; CDR3 protein: CSASPEAFTYEQYF
J gene: TRBJ2-5; D gene: TRBD2; V gene: TRBV14; CDR3 protein: CASSQKAGGTGAQYF
J gene: TRBJ2-6; D gene: TRBD1; V gene: TRBV27; CDR3 protein: CASSVRTGASGANVLTF
J gene: TRBJ2-2; D gene: TRBD2; V gene: TRBV19; CDR3 protein: CASRIKREGLSGELFF
J gene: TRBJ2-1; D gene: TRBD1; V gene: TRBV27; CDR3 protein: CASQTRDRTNEQFF
J gene: TRBJ1-2; D gene: TRBD1; V gene: TRBV6-5; CDR3 protein: CASKLEDRANYGYTF
J gene: TRBJ1-5; D gene: NA; V gene: TRBV5-4; CDR3 protein: CASSRQVSNQPQHF
J gene: TRBJ1-5; D gene: NA; V gene: TRBV25-1; CDR3 protein: CASRESGNQPQHF
J gene: TRBJ1-5; D gene: TRBD1; V gene: TRBV10-3; CDR3 protein: CAISEGQGIFQPQHF
J gene: TRBJ2-7; D gene: TRBD1; V gene: TRBV7-3; CDR3 protein: CASSLTPGGYEQYF
J gene: TRBJ1-2; D gene: TRBD1; V gene: TRBV28; CDR3 protein: CASQGQGYGYTF
J gene: TRBJ1-4; D gene: TRBD1; V gene: TRBV3-1/TRBV3-2; CDR3 protein: CASSLGQVNEKLFF
J gene: TRBJ2-1; D gene: TRBD2; V gene: TRBV12-5; CDR3 protein: CASGLEGTSGHEQFF
J gene: TRBJ2-7; D gene: TRBD1; V gene: TRBV28; CDR3 protein: CASTPSTGSSHEQYF
J gene: TRBJ1-1; D gene: NA; V gene: TRBV4-1; CDR3 protein: CASSQEGAPTEAFF
J gene: TRBJ2-1; D gene: TRBD2; V gene: TRBV6-2/TRBV6-3; CDR3 protein: CASSSLAGGGNEQFF
J gene: TRBJ2-1; D gene: NA; V gene: TRBV10-3; CDR3 protein: CAIRGARDNEQFF
J gene: TRBJ1-4; D gene: TRBD1; V gene: TRBV30; CDR3 protein: CAWRPQGATEKLFF
J gene: TRBJ2-7; D gene: TRBD1; V gene: TRBV27; CDR3 protein: CASSSTGGPLGEQYF
J gene: TRBJ2-5; D gene: NA; V gene: TRBV29-1; CDR3 protein: CSVEHGAVQETQYF
J gene: TRBJ2-3; D gene: NA; V gene: TRBV4-3; CDR3 protein: CASSSEPPSETSTDTQYF
J gene: TRBJ1-2; D gene: NA; V gene: TRBV30; CDR3 protein: CAWSRTFSGYTF
J gene: TRBJ2-7; D gene: NA; V gene: TRBV6-5; CDR3 protein: CASRRGQAPYEQYF
J gene: TRBJ1-2; D gene: NA; V gene: TRBV12-3/TRBV12-4; CDR3 protein: CASSRRSSAGYTF
J gene: TRBJ1-1; D gene: NA; V gene: TRBV5-1; CDR3 protein: CASSSGRSLAGTEAFF
J gene: TRBJ2-3; D gene: NA; V gene: TRBV19; CDR3 protein: CASSRGPRADTQYF
J gene: TRBJ1-6; D gene: TRBD1; V gene: TRBV27; CDR3 protein: CASSRDIQGGYNSPLHF
J gene: TRBJ2-1; D gene: NA; V gene: TRBV29-1; CDR3 protein: CSLPGSSYNEQFF
J gene: TRBJ1-2; D gene: TRBD1; V gene: TRBV7-8; CDR3 protein: CASSILDRVRDYGYTF
J gene: TRBJ2-3; D gene: NA; V gene: TRBV27; CDR3 protein: CASSSLLAGRNADTQYF
J gene: TRBJ2-1; D gene: TRBD2; V gene: TRBV9; CDR3 protein: CASSELAGGHEQFF
J gene: TRBJ1-1; D gene: NA; V gene: TRBV30; CDR3 protein: CAWSGQANTEAFF
J gene: TRBJ1-2; D gene: NA; V gene: TRBV6-6; CDR3 protein: CASSYSLAGPYGYTF
J gene: TRBJ2-7; D gene: NA; V gene: TRBV5-6; CDR3 protein: CASRAQNYEQYF
J gene: TRBJ2-1; D gene: NA; V gene: TRBV7-9; CDR3 protein: CASSEDGGGRKIF
J gene: TRBJ2-1; D gene: NA; V gene: TRBV7-2; CDR3 protein: CASSLAGRVNEQFF
J gene: TRBJ1-1; D gene: NA; V gene: TRBV5-6; CDR3 protein: CASSSFDSYTEAFF
J gene: TRBJ2-5; D gene: TRBD1; V gene: TRBV29-1; CDR3 protein: CSVNRGEETQYF
J gene: TRBJ2-1; D gene: NA; V gene: TRBV9; CDR3 protein: CASSASSYNEQFF
J gene: TRBJ1-4; D gene: TRBD1; V gene: TRBV4-2; CDR3 protein: CASSSRDRGEKLFF
J gene: TRBJ2-5; D gene: TRBD2; V gene: TRBV5-4; CDR3 protein: CASSSWEVAGTQETQYF
J gene: TRBJ1-5; D gene: NA; V gene: TRBV19; CDR3 protein: CASSSIGGVEDQPQHF
J gene: TRBJ1-4; D gene: TRBD1; V gene: TRBV30; CDR3 protein: CAWSPRGTGVLNEKLFF
J gene: TRBJ1-2; D gene: TRBD1; V gene: TRBV24-1; CDR3 protein: CATSDPDRVYGYTF
J gene: TRBJ2-5; D gene: NA; V gene: TRBV11-2; CDR3 protein: CASSRLMSQETQYF
J gene: TRBJ1-3; D gene: NA; V gene: TRBV10-2; CDR3 protein: CASSEITGSGNTIYF
J gene: TRBJ2-2; D gene: TRBD2; V gene: TRBV7-2; CDR3 protein: CASSSGSGRASDIGELFF
J gene: TRBJ1-1; D gene: NA; V gene: TRBV6-2/TRBV6-3; CDR3 protein: CASSYSRGFDTEAFF
J gene: TRBJ2-7; D gene: TRBD2; V gene: TRBV7-2; CDR3 protein: CASSPQAGNSYEQYF
J gene: TRBJ2-7; D gene: NA; V gene: TRBV11-2; CDR3 protein: CASSLDSPAGSSYEQYF
J gene: TRBJ1-3; D gene: NA; V gene: TRBV1; CDR3 protein: CTSSQQRHSGNTIYF